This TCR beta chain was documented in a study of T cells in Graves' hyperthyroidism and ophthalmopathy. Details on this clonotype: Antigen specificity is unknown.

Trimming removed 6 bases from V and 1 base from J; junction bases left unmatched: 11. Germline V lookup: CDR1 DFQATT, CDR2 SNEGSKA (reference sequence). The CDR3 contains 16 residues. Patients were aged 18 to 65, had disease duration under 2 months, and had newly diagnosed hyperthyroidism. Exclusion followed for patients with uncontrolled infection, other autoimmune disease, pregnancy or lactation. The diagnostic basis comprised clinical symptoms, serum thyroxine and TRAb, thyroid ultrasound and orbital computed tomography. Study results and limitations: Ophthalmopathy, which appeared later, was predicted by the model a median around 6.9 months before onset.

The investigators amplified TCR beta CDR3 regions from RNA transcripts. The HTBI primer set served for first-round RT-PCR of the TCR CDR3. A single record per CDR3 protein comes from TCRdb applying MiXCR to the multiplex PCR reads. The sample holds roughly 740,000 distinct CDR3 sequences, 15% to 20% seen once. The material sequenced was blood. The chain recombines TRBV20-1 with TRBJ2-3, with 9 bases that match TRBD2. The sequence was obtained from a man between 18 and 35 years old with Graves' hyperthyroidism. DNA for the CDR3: TGCAGTGCCAGGGATCGGACTAGCGCGGGCACAGATACGCAGTATTTT. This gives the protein CSARDRTSAGTDTQYF.